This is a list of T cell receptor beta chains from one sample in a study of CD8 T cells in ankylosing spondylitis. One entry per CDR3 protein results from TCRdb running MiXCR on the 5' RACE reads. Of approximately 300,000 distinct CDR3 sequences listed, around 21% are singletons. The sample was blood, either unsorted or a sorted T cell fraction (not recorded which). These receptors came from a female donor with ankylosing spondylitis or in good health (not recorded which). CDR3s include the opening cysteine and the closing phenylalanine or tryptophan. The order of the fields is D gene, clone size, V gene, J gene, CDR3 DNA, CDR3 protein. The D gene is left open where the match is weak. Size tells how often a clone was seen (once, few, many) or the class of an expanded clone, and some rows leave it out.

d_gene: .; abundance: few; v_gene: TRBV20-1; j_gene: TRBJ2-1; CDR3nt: TGCCGTGCCCGGGTAAGCGGGTATTACAATGAGCAGTTCTTC; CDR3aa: CRARVSGYYNEQFF
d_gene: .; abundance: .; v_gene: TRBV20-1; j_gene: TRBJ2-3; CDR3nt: TGCAGTGCTAGAGATAAGGTTGCGAGGCCCCGTAGACCACAGTATTTT; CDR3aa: CSARDKVARPRRPQYF
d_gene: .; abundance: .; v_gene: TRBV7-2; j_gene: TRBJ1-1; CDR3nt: TGTGCCAGCAGGCTACGCCCAGGGTCGGGAACTGAAGCTTTCTTT; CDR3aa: CASRLRPGSGTEAFF
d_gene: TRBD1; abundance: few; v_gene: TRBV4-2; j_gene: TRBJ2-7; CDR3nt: TGTGCCAGCAGCCAACTACAGGGGACGGACGAGCAGTACTTC; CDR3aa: CASSQLQGTDEQYF
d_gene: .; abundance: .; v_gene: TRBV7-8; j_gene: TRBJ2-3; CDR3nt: TGTGCCAGCAGCTTAGTTGTAGATACGCAGTATTTT; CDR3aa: CASSLVVDTQYF
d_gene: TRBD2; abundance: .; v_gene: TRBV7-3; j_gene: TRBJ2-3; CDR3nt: TGTGCCAGCAGCTCCAGCGGGAGCGGTACGCAGTATTTT; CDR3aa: CASSSSGSGTQYF
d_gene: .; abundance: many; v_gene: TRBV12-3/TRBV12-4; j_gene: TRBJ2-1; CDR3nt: TGTGCCAGCCGCCCATCGGACTCCTACAATGAGCAGTTCTTC; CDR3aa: CASRPSDSYNEQFF
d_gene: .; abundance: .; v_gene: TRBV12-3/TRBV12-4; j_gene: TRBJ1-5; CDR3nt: TGTGCCAGCAGTTTAACGGCAGTTACTCAGCCCCAGCATTTT; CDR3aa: CASSLTAVTQPQHF
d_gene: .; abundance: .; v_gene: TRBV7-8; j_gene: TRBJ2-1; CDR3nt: TGTGCCAGCAGCGGGGGCGCGAACCATGAGCAGTTCTTC; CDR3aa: CASSGGANHEQFF
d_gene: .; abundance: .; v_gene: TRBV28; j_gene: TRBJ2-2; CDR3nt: TGTGCCAGCAGATGGACCGGGGAGCTGTTTTTT; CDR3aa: CASRWTGELFF
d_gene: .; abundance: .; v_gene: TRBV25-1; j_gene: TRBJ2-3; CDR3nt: TGTGCCAGCAGTGAATCTGGGGGTCTAGCCGGGGATACGCAGTATTTT; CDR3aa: CASSESGGLAGDTQYF
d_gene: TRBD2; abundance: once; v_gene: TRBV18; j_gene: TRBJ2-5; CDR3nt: TGTGCCAGCTCACCAAATACGGTGGCGGGAGAAGGGCAAGAGACCCAGTACTTC; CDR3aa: CASSPNTVAGEGQETQYF
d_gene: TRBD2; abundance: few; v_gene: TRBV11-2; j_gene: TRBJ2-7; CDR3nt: TGTGCCAGCAGCTCCATGACTAGCGGGATTATATACGAGCAGTACTTC; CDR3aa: CASSSMTSGIIYEQYF
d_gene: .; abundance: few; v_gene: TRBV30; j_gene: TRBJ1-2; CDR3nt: TGTGCCTGGAGTTTTACCCTCGACGGCTTCTATGGCTACACCTTC; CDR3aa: CAWSFTLDGFYGYTF
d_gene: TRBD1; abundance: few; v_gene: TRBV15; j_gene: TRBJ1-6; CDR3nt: TGTGCCACCACCGAAGGACAGGACTATAATTCACCCCTCCACTTT; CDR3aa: CATTEGQDYNSPLHF
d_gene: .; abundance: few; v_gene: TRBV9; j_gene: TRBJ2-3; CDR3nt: TGTGCCAGCAGCGTAGGGGCTAGCGAGGGAGATACGCAGTATTTT; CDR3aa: CASSVGASEGDTQYF
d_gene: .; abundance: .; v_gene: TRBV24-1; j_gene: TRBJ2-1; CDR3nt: TGTGCCACCAGGGCGAATAGCGGAGGTGAGCAGTTCTTC; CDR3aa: CATRANSGGEQFF
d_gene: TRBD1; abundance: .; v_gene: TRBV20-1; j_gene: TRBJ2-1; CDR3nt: TGCAGTGCTAGAGGTGGAACAGGGGGCCCCTACAATGAGCAGTTCTTC; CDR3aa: CSARGGTGGPYNEQFF
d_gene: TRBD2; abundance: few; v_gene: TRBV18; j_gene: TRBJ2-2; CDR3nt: TGTGCCAGCTCACCACCGCTCGGGGGGACCGGGGAGCTGTTTTTT; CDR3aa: CASSPPLGGTGELFF
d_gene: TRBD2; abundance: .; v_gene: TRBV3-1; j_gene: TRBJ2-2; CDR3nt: TGTGCCAGCAGCCAGAGGAGCGGGAGAGGGTCCGGGGAGCTGTTTTTT; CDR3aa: CASSQRSGRGSGELFF
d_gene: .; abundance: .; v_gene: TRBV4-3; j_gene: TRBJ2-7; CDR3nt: TGCGCCAGCAGCCAAGATCCCGGCCGCTCCTACGAGCAGTACTTC; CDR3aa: CASSQDPGRSYEQYF
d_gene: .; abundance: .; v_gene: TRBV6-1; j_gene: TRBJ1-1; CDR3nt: TGTGCCAGCAGTCCGACAGGTTCAGACACTGAAGCTTTCTTT; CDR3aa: CASSPTGSDTEAFF
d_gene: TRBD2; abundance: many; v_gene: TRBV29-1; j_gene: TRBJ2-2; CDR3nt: TGCAGCGCTGCCGGGACTAGCGGGCGGGTTGGGGAGCTGTTTTTT; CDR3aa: CSAAGTSGRVGELFF
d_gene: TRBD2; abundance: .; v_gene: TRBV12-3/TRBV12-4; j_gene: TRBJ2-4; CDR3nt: TGTGCCAGCAGCCCGGGACTAGCTAATCAGTACTTC; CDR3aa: CASSPGLANQYF
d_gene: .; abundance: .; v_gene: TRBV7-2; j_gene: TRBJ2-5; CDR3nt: TGTGCCAGCAGCCAGGAAGGCCTGAGGACCCAGTACTTC; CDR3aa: CASSQEGLRTQYF
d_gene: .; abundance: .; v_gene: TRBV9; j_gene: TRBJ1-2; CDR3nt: TGTGCCAGCGGCCCTTTGGTCTCCTATGGCTACACCTTC; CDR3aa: CASGPLVSYGYTF
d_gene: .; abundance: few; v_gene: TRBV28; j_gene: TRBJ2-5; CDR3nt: TGTGCCAGCAGTCCACCCGGTCGGTACCAAGAGACCCAGTACTTC; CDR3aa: CASSPPGRYQETQYF
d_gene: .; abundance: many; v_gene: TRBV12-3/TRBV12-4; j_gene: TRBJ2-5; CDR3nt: TGTGCCAGCAGTGCCCGGGACTACCAAGAGACCCAGTACTTC; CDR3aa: CASSARDYQETQYF
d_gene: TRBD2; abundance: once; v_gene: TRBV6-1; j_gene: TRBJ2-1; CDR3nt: TGTGCCAGCAGCCCCGGGACTAGCGGGAGAAAGTTCAGTGAGCAGTTCTTC; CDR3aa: CASSPGTSGRKFSEQFF
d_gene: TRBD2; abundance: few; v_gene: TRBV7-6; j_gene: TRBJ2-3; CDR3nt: TGTGCCAGCAGCTCAGAACTAGCGGGACATACGCAGTATTTT; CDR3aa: CASSSELAGHTQYF
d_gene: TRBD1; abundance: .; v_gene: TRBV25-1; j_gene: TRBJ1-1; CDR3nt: TGTGCCAGCAGTGGGACAGGGGCGAGCACTGAAGCTTTCTTT; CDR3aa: CASSGTGASTEAFF
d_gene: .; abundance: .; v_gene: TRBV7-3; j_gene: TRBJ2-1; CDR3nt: TGTGCCAGCAGTCCCGGTGCGGGCCTATACAATGAGCAGTTCTTC; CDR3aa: CASSPGAGLYNEQFF
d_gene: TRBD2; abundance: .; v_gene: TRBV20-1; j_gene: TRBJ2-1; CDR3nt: TGCATGCTAGAGCGGGAGATCAATGAGCAGTTCTTC; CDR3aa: CMLEREINEQFF
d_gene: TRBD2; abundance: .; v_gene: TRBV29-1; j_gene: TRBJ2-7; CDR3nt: TGCAGCGTTGAAGGGGTAGCGGGAGAGGGCCCCTACGAGCAGTACTTC; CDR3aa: CSVEGVAGEGPYEQYF
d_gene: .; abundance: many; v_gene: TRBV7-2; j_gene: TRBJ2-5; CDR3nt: TGTGCCAGCAGCCTTCACTTCACGCAGAGTGAGACCCAGTACTTC; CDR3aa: CASSLHFTQSETQYF
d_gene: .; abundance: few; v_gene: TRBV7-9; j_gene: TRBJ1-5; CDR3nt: TGTGCCAGCAGCTTAGGGCAGCCTAATCAGCCCCAGAATTTT; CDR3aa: CASSLGQPNQPQNF
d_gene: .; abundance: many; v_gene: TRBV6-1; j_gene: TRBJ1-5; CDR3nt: TGTGCCAGCAGGAGGGCGGCACCAAGCAATCAGCCCCAGCATTTT; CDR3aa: CASRRAAPSNQPQHF
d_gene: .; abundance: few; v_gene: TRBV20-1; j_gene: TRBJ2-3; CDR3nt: TGCAATCCTGAACCAGGGGCGAACACAGATACGCAGTATTTT; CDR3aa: CNPEPGANTDTQYF
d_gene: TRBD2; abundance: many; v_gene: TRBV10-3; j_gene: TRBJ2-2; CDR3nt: TGTGCCATCAGGGGCGAGTCCCTAGCGGGACTGAACACCGGGGAGCTGTTTTTT; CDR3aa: CAIRGESLAGLNTGELFF
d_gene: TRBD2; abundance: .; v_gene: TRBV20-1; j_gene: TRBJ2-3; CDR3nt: TGCAGTGTTTTAGCGGGAGCCCAAGATACGCAGTATTTT; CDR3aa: CSVLAGAQDTQYF
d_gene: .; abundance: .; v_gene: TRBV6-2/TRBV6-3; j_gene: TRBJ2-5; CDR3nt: TGTGCCAGCAGTTACCGGCAGGGTATATCGGAGACCCAGTACTTC; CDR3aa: CASSYRQGISETQYF
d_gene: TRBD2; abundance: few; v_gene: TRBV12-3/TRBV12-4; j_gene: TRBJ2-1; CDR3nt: TGTGCCAGCAGTTTAACTAGCGGGGACAATGAGCAGTTCTTC; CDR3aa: CASSLTSGDNEQFF
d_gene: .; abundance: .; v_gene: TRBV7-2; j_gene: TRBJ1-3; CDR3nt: TGTGCCAGCAGGGGACAAGGGGGCTCTGGAAACACCATATATTTT; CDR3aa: CASRGQGGSGNTIYF
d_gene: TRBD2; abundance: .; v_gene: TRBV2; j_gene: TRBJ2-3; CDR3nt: TGTGCCAGCAGTGTCGGAGCGGGAGCGGGGGATACGCAGTATTTT; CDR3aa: CASSVGAGAGDTQYF
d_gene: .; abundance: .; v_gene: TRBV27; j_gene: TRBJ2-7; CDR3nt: TGTGCCAGCAGTTTAGTAAGGGACGCCTACGAGCAGTACTTC; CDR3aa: CASSLVRDAYEQYF
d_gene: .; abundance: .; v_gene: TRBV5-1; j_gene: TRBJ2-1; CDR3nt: TGCGCCAGCAGCTTGGAGCTCGACCGCGAGCAGTTCTTC; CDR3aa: CASSLELDREQFF
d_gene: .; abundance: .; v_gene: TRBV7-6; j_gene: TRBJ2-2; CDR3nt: TGTGCCAGCAGCTTGACAGGTGTACACACCGGGGAGCTGTTTTTT; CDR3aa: CASSLTGVHTGELFF
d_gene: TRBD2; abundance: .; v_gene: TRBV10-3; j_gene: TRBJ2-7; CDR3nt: TGTGCCACTAGACGGGGGGGTACCTACGAGCAGTACTTC; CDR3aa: CATRRGGTYEQYF
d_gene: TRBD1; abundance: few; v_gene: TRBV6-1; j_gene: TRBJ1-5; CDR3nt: TGTGCCAGCAGTCGTCAGGGGGCTCGGGATCAGCCCCAGCATTTT; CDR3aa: CASSRQGARDQPQHF
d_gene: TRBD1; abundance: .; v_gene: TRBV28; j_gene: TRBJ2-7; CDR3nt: TGTGCCAGCAGTTCCCCCGGGACAGCGAAGTACGAGCAGTACTTC; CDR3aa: CASSSPGTAKYEQYF
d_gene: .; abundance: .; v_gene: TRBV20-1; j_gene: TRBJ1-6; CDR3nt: TGCAGTGCTAGCAAGAGACCCTCGAATTCACCCCTCCACTTT; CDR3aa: CSASKRPSNSPLHF
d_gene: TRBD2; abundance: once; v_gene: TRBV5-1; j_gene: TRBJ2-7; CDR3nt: TGCGCCAGCAGCTTGGCCTGGGGGGGCTCCTACGAGCAGTACTTC; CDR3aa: CASSLAWGGSYEQYF
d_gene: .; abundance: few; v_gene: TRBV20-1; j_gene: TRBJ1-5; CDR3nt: TGCAGTGCACATCCGGGATCTAGCAATCAGCCCCAGCATTTT; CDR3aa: CSAHPGSSNQPQHF
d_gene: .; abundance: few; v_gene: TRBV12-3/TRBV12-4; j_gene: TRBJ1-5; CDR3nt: TGTGCCAGCAGTTCCGGATCGTATCAGCCCCAGCATTTT; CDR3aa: CASSSGSYQPQHF
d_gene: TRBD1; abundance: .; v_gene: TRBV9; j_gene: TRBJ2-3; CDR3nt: TGTGCCAGCAGCGTAGACAGGGGACCCACAGATACGCAGTATTTT; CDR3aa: CASSVDRGPTDTQYF
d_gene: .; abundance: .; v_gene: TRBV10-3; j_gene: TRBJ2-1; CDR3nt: TGTGCCATCAGTGAGTCTGGCAGGTTTAGCTACAATGAGCAGTTCTTC; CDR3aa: CAISESGRFSYNEQFF
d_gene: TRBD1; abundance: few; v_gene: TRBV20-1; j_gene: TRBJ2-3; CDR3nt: TGCAGTGCTAGGGGGACAGGGGTTCTGAGGGCAGATACGCAGTATTTT; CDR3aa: CSARGTGVLRADTQYF
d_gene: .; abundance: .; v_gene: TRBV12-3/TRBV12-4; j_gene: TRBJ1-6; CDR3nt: TGTGCCAGCAGTTACGGGGCTGGGTCACCCCTCCACTTT; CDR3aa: CASSYGAGSPLHF
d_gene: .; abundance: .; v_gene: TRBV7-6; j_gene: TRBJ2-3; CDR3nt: TGTGCCAGCAGCGGGGCCACAGATACGCAGTATTTT; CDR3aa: CASSGATDTQYF